This TCR beta chain was sequenced for a study of post-analysis software for immune sequencing data. Study background: Recorded subtypes: relapsing-remitting, secondary progressive, progressive-relapsing; some patients unannotated.

CDR1 SGHTA and CDR2 FQGNSA come from the germline V gene. V lost 2 bases to trimming and J lost 3 bases; unmatched junction nucleotides: 2. CDR3 length: 14 residues. General study findings and limits: TRBV5-6, TRBV5-1 and TRBV20-1 were among roughly five TRBV segments more frequent in patients than controls. F measure clustering grouped samples strongly by preparation batch. When compared against controls, multiple sclerosis patients showed significantly lower normalized Chao1 diversity.

As regards this clonotype: Its antigen remains unidentified.

Unique molecular identifiers had been added to the TCR beta cDNA libraries. Starting from around 0.96 to 9.9 million T cells, the study yielded hundreds of thousands of cDNA molecules. From the PCR reads, TCRdb called clonotypes with MiXCR, one entry per CDR3 protein. The sample contains some 700,000 distinct CDR3 sequences, approximately 60% of which appear only once. The sample comprised blood. The chain combines TRBV7-2 with TRBJ2-3, with 7 bases fitting TRBD2. This TCR came from a girl aged 2 to 10 with multiple sclerosis. DNA of the CDR3: TGTGCCAGCAGCTTATGGGAGGGAACAGATACGCAGTATTTT. Protein product: CASSLWEGTDTQYF.